Below, 9 T cell receptor beta chains from the same sample are listed, as sequenced in a study of CD8 T cells in Susac syndrome. RNA in amounts of about 0.5 to 1 ug was reverse transcribed with random hexamers. Each CDR3 protein gets one entry after TCRdb re-called the immunoSEQ multiplex PCR reads with MiXCR. The profile shows tens of thousands of distinct CDR3 sequences, 93% of them singletons. Sequenced input: CD4+ T cells from PBMCs. The receptors shown here come from a human donor with Susac syndrome.

This clonotype was seen only once. The J gene is TRBJ2-2, the V gene TRBV19; 7 bases match TRBD1. V was clipped by 5 bases and J by 5 bases; unmatched bases: 8. This CDR3 spans 15 amino acids. Germline loops: CDR1 LNHDA, CDR2 SQIVND (reference sequence). CDR3 amino acids: CASSPDRIRTGELFF. The CDR3 region has the DNA TGTGCCAGTAGTCCGGACAGGATCCGAACCGGGGAGCTGTTTTTT.

The genes are TRBV5-5 and TRBJ2-4, with 7 bases aligning to TRBD1. Germline-derived CDR1 and CDR2 are SGHKS and YYEKEE (reference sequence). With 6 bases clipped from V and 7 bases from J, the junction kept 4 bases outside the gene matches. The CDR3 is 12 amino acids. The chain's CDR3 is CASNGDSNIQYF. In DNA, the CDR3 is TGTGCCAGCAACGGGGACAGCAACATTCAGTACTTC.

This chain joins TRBV6-1 and TRBJ2-2; no clear D. CDR1 is MNHNS and CDR2 is SASEGT in the germline V gene. With 7 bases removed from V and 5 bases from J, the gap between germline ends came to 17 bases. The CDR3 is 15 amino acids. The CDR3 DNA is TGTGCCAGCAACGCCGGAGCCTCTCGTACCGGGGAGCTGTTTTTT. It specifies CASNAGASRTGELFF.

The chain carries TRBV28 and TRBJ1-5; 7 nucleotides match TRBD1. This CDR3 contains 14 residues. Germline CDR1 reads MDHEN; CDR2 reads SYDVKM. The trim removed 6 bases at V and 4 bases at J, leaving 6 bases unmatched. CDR3 in amino acids: CASREGQINQPQHF. CDR3 in DNA: TGTGCCAGCAGAGAGGGACAGATAAATCAGCCCCAGCATTTT.

This chain connects TRBV2 to TRBJ2-3, with TRBD1 matching over 7 bases. The CDR3 length is 13 residues. The germline V gene has CDR1 SNHLY and CDR2 FYNNEI. J lost 4 bases, V lost 4 bases, and 2 bases had no gene match. Here the CDR3 reads CASSVQGPDTQYF. The CDR3 DNA is TGTGCCAGCAGTGTACAGGGGCCAGATACGCAGTATTTT.

This chain joins TRBV9 and TRBJ2-1, with D possibly being TRBD2 (5 bases). The ends were cut back, 8 bases at V and 2 bases at J, with 11 bases in the middle. The germline gives CDR1 SGDLS, CDR2 YYNGEE. The CDR3 contains 13 residues. The CDR3 DNA reads TGTGCCAGTGCGGCGGAGGCCTACAATGAGCAGTTCTTC. Amino acids: CASAAEAYNEQFF.

The genes are TRBV7-2 and TRBJ1-1; D remains ambiguous. The germline V and J ends were trimmed by 0 bases and 4 bases, with 9 bases remaining between them. The CDR3 runs to 14 residues. From germline, CDR1 is SGHTA and CDR2 FQGNSA. CDR3: CASSLALASTEAFF. As DNA, the CDR3 is TGTGCCAGCAGCTTAGCGTTGGCTAGCACTGAAGCTTTCTTT.

V usage is TRBV19 and J usage is TRBJ1-4; TRBD1 aligns across 10 bases. The CDR3 sequence is 15 residues long. Per the germline V gene, CDR1 is LNHDA and CDR2 is SQIVND (reference sequence). V was clipped by 5 bases and J by 7 bases; unmatched bases: 7. The CDR3 sequence: CASSSTGTGVEKLFF. Written as DNA, the CDR3 is TGTGCCAGTAGTTCAACCGGGACAGGGGTTGAAAAACTGTTTTTT.

The chain carries TRBV3-1 and TRBJ1-1; D ambiguous. V lost 1 base and J lost 2, with 8 bases in between. The CDR3 contains 14 residues. CDR1 and CDR2 from the germline V gene are LGHDT and YNNKEL (reference sequence). CDR3 DNA sequence: TGTGCCAGCAGCCAAGTTCAGACTAACACTGAAGCTTTCTTT. Translation: CASSQVQTNTEAFF.